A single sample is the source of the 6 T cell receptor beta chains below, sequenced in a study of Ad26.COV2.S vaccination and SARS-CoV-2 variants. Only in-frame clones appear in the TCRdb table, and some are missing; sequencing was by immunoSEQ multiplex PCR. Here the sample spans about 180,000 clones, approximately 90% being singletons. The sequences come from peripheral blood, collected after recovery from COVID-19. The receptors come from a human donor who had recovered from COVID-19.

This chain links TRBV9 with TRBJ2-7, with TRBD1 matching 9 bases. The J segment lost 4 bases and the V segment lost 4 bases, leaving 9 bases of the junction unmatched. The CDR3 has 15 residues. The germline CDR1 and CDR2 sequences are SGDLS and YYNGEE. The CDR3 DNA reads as TGTGCCAGCAGCCGCGGACAGGGGCCTTTATACGAGCAGTACTTC. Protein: CASSRGQGPLYEQYF.

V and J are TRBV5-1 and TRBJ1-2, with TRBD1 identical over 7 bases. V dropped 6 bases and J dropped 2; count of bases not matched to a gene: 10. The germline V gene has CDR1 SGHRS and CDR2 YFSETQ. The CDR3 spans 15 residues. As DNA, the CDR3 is TGCGCCAGCACCACCGGGACAGCCCAGAACTATGGCTACACCTTC. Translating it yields CASTTGTAQNYGYTF.

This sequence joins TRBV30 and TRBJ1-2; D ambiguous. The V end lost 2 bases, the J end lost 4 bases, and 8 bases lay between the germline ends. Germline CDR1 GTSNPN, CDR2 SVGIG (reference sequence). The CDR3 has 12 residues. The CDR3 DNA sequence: TGTGCCTGGAGTAAGGCCTCCTATGGCTACACCTTC. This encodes CAWSKASYGYTF.

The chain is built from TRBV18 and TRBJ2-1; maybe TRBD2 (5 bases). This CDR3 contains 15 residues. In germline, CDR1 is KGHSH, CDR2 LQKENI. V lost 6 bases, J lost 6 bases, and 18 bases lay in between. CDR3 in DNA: TGTGCCAGCTCCCACGGGGTTATAATGGGCAATGAGCAGTTCTTC. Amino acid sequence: CASSHGVIMGNEQFF.

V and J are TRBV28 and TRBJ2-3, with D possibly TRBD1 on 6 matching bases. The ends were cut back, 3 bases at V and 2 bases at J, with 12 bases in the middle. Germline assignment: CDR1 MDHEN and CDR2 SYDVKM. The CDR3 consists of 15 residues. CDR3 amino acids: CASSFSRGITDTQYF. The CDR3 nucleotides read TGTGCCAGCAGTTTCTCCAGGGGTATCACAGATACGCAGTATTTT.

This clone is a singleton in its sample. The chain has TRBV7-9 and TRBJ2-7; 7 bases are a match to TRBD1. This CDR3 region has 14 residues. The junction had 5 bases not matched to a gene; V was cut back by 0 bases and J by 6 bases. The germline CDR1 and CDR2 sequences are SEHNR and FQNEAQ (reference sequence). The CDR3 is CASSLASGQPEQYF. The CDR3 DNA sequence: TGTGCCAGCAGCTTAGCTTCGGGACAGCCCGAGCAGTACTTC.